This TCR beta chain stems from a study of T cells in Graves' hyperthyroidism and ophthalmopathy. Points from the study as a whole: Blood shared most expanded thyroid clonotypes above 0.001.

CDR3 length equals 15 residues. Germline assignment: CDR1 SGHRS and CDR2 YFSETQ. V trimming: 5 bases; J trimming: 5 bases; junction bases outside the gene matches: 6. Amplification of TCR beta CDR3 regions was performed using RNA transcripts as template. A set of HTBI primers served as the primers for a first-round RT-PCR of the TCR CDR3. TCRdb used MiXCR to reprocess the multiplex PCR reads, holding one entry per CDR3 protein. The profile shows fewer than 750,000 distinct CDR3 sequences, roughly 14% of them singletons. To note about this clonotype: Its antigen is undetermined.

The sequencing input was blood. This TCR derives from a woman aged 50 to 60 with Graves' ophthalmopathy. J is TRBJ1-6 and V is TRBV5-1; 8 bases map to TRBD1. The CDR3 sequence is CASSLGQGDNSPLHF. As DNA, the CDR3 is TGCGCCAGCAGTTTAGGACAGGGAGATAATTCACCCCTCCACTTT.